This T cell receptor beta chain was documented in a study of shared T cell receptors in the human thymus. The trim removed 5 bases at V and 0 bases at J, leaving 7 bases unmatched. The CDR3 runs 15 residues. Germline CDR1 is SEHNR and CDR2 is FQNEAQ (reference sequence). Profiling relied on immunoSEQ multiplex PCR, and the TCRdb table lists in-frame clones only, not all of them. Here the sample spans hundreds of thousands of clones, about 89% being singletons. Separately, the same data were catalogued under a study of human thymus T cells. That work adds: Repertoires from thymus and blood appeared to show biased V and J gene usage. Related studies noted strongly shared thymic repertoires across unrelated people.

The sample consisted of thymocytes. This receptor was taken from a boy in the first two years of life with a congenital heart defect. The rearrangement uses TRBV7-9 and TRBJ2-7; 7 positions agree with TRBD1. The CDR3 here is CASSLDRTPSYEQYF. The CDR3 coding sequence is TGTGCCAGCAGCCTGGACAGGACACCCTCCTACGAGCAGTACTTC.